These T cell receptor beta chains were read from a single sample in a study of blood T cell dynamics during melanoma immunotherapy. Data came from immunoSEQ multiplex PCR; TCRdb stores just in-frame clones and leaves some out. The data contain fewer than 25,000 clones, just under 90% of them seen just once; the ten biggest clones take up approximately 1.1%. Sequenced material: blood, taken from a patient treated with checkpoint blockade. All receptors come from a human donor with melanoma. Both conserved end residues are part of each CDR3. A D gene is named only where the DNA matches it firmly. Rows give clone size only sometimes, using once, few, many, or a class for an expanded clone.

CDR3 DNA: TGTGCCAGCTCAAGGACTAGCGGGAGGCCAGATACGCAGTATTTT; CDR3 protein: CASSRTSGRPDTQYF; J gene: TRBJ2-3; D gene: TRBD2; clone size: .; V gene: TRBV18
CDR3 DNA: TGTGCCAGCAGCTTAGCAGGGGGGCGTGAAAAACTGTTTTTT; CDR3 protein: CASSLAGGREKLFF; J gene: TRBJ1-4; D gene: .; clone size: once; V gene: TRBV7-9
CDR3 DNA: TGTGCCAGCAGTACCACAGGGGTTACTGGAAACACCATATATTTT; CDR3 protein: CASSTTGVTGNTIYF; J gene: TRBJ1-3; D gene: TRBD1; clone size: .; V gene: TRBV2
CDR3 DNA: TGTGCCTCCCGCTCCGCAGCGAACACTGAAGCTTTCTTT; CDR3 protein: CASRSAANTEAFF; J gene: TRBJ1-1; D gene: .; clone size: .; V gene: TRBV10-3
CDR3 DNA: TGCGCCAGCAGCTTGGACAGGGGTGAAGCTTTCTTT; CDR3 protein: CASSLDRGEAFF; J gene: TRBJ1-1; D gene: TRBD1; clone size: few; V gene: TRBV5-1
CDR3 DNA: TGTGCCAGCAGCTTCTTTAGCGGGGGGGCGGGCGAGCAGTACTTC; CDR3 protein: CASSFFSGGAGEQYF; J gene: TRBJ2-7; D gene: TRBD2; clone size: .; V gene: TRBV5-4
CDR3 DNA: TGTGCCAGCACCTTCGCAGGACAGGGGGTACCCCTTAAGGGGTCACCCCTCCACTTT; CDR3 protein: CASTFAGQGVPLKGSPLHF; J gene: TRBJ1-6; D gene: TRBD1; clone size: .; V gene: TRBV5-6
CDR3 DNA: TGCGCCAGCAGCTTGGTTGGAGCGACTAACTATGGCTACACCTTC; CDR3 protein: CASSLVGATNYGYTF; J gene: TRBJ1-2; D gene: .; clone size: .; V gene: TRBV5-1
CDR3 DNA: TGTGCCAGCACCGAACAGGGGGCTGGTTACTATGGCTACACCTTC; CDR3 protein: CASTEQGAGYYGYTF; J gene: TRBJ1-2; D gene: TRBD1; clone size: .; V gene: TRBV6-4
CDR3 DNA: TGTGCCAGCAGCTTGCTAGCGGGAATTGAGCAGTTCTTC; CDR3 protein: CASSLLAGIEQFF; J gene: TRBJ2-1; D gene: TRBD2; clone size: .; V gene: TRBV7-2
CDR3 DNA: TGTGCCAGCAGCCCCGATGGCCCCTATGGCTACACCTTC; CDR3 protein: CASSPDGPYGYTF; J gene: TRBJ1-2; D gene: .; clone size: .; V gene: TRBV7-9
CDR3 DNA: TGTGCCAGCAGTGTGAGTAGGGAGTTCTACGAGCAGTACTTC; CDR3 protein: CASSVSREFYEQYF; J gene: TRBJ2-7; D gene: .; clone size: .; V gene: TRBV6-1
CDR3 DNA: TGTGCCCTAGGAGGGACAGGGGCTTTCGGGCAGTACTTC; CDR3 protein: CALGGTGAFGQYF; J gene: TRBJ2-7; D gene: TRBD1; clone size: .; V gene: TRBV28
CDR3 DNA: TGCGCCAGCAGCTTACAGGATGTAGGCACTGAAGCTTTCTTT; CDR3 protein: CASSLQDVGTEAFF; J gene: TRBJ1-1; D gene: .; clone size: .; V gene: TRBV5-1
CDR3 DNA: TGTGCCAGCAGTCAATCCGGGACAGGGGGCGTTGCGGGGGAGCTGTTTTTT; CDR3 protein: CASSQSGTGGVAGELFF; J gene: TRBJ2-2; D gene: TRBD1; clone size: .; V gene: TRBV6-4
CDR3 DNA: TGTGCCAGCAGTGACATCACCAGGGGAGTGGATAGCAATCAGCCCCAGCATTTT; CDR3 protein: CASSDITRGVDSNQPQHF; J gene: TRBJ1-5; D gene: .; clone size: .; V gene: TRBV2
CDR3 DNA: TGTGCCAGCAGTTTATACAGGGATGGTCAGCCCCAGCATTTT; CDR3 protein: CASSLYRDGQPQHF; J gene: TRBJ1-5; D gene: .; clone size: .; V gene: TRBV28
CDR3 DNA: TGTGCCAGTGGAAGTATCCCCGGGGACGGAAAATTTTCACCCCTCCACTTT; CDR3 protein: CASGSIPGDGKFSPLHF; J gene: TRBJ1-6; D gene: .; clone size: .; V gene: TRBV19
CDR3 DNA: TGTGCCAGCAGCCTCAGGGAGACCTACGAGCAGTACTTC; CDR3 protein: CASSLRETYEQYF; J gene: TRBJ2-7; D gene: .; clone size: .; V gene: TRBV16
CDR3 DNA: TGTGCCAGCAGTTTTCGAGCTAATGAAAAACTGTTTTTT; CDR3 protein: CASSFRANEKLFF; J gene: TRBJ1-4; D gene: .; clone size: .; V gene: TRBV27
CDR3 DNA: TGTGCCAGCAGGAAGGCAGGGGATAATTCACCCCTCCACTTT; CDR3 protein: CASRKAGDNSPLHF; J gene: TRBJ1-6; D gene: .; clone size: few; V gene: TRBV2
CDR3 DNA: TGTGCCAGTTCAGAGAGGGGGACAGCTAACTATGGCTACACCTTC; CDR3 protein: CASSERGTANYGYTF; J gene: TRBJ1-2; D gene: TRBD1; clone size: .; V gene: TRBV14
CDR3 DNA: TGCGCCAGCAGCTTGGCCGCAGGGGGTCAGTCACCCCTCCACTTT; CDR3 protein: CASSLAAGGQSPLHF; J gene: TRBJ1-6; D gene: TRBD1; clone size: .; V gene: TRBV5-1
CDR3 DNA: TGTGCCAGCAGCTTAGATGTAGGGAGAGCAAAACTGTTTTTT; CDR3 protein: CASSLDVGRAKLFF; J gene: TRBJ1-4; D gene: .; clone size: .; V gene: TRBV7-9
CDR3 DNA: TGTGCCAGGGGAGGTAAACAGGGGGAAAGCAATCAGCCCCAGCATTTT; CDR3 protein: CARGGKQGESNQPQHF; J gene: TRBJ1-5; D gene: TRBD1; clone size: .; V gene: TRBV2
CDR3 DNA: TGTGCCAGCAGTGACAGGGCTTTGGCCGGGGAGCTGTTTTTT; CDR3 protein: CASSDRALAGELFF; J gene: TRBJ2-2; D gene: TRBD1; clone size: .; V gene: TRBV6-5
CDR3 DNA: TGTGCCAGCAGTTACGGGTCCAGGGTGAACACTGAAGCTTTCTTT; CDR3 protein: CASSYGSRVNTEAFF; J gene: TRBJ1-1; D gene: .; clone size: .; V gene: TRBV6-5
CDR3 DNA: TGTGCCAGCGCGCGGGGGGGGACAGATACGCAGTATTTT; CDR3 protein: CASARGGTDTQYF; J gene: TRBJ2-3; D gene: TRBD2; clone size: .; V gene: TRBV7-2
CDR3 DNA: TGTGCCAGCAGTTCCAACTGGGATTCACCCCTCCACTTT; CDR3 protein: CASSSNWDSPLHF; J gene: TRBJ1-6; D gene: .; clone size: few; V gene: TRBV28